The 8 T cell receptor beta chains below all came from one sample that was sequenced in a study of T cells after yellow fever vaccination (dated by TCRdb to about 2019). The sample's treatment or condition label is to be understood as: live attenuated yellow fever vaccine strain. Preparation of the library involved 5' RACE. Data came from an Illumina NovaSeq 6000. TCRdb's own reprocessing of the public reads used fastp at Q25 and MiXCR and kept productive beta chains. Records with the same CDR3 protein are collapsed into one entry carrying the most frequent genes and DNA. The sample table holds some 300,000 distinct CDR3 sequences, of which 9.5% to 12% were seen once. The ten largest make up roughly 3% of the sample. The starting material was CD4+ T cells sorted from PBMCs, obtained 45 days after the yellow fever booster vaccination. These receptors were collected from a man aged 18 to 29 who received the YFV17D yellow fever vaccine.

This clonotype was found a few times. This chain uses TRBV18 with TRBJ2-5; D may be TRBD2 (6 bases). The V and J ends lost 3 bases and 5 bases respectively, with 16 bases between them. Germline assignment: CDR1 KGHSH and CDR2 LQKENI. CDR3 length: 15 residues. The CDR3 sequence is CASSPEAGSRETQYF. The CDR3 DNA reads TGTGCCAGCTCACCGGAAGCGGGCAGTCGGGAGACCCAGTACTTC.

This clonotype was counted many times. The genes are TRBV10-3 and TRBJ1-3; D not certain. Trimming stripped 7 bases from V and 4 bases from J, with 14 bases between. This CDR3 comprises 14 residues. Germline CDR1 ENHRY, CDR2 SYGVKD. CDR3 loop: CAITVNAGGNTIYF. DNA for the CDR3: TGTGCCATCACCGTGAATGCTGGAGGAAACACCATATATTTT.

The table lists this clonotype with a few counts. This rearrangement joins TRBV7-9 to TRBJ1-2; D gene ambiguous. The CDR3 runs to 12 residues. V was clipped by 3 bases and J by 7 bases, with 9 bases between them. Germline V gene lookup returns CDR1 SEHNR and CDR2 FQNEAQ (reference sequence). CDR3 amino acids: CASSLQFAGYTF. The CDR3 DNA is TGTGCCAGCAGCTTGCAGTTCGCTGGCTACACCTTC. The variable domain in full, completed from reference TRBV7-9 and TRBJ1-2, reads DTGVSQNPRHKITKRGQNVTFRCDPISEHNRLYWYRQTLGQGPEFLTYFQNEAQLEKSRLLSDRFSAERPKGSFSTLEIQRTEQGDSAMYLCASSLQFAGYTFGSGTRLTVV.

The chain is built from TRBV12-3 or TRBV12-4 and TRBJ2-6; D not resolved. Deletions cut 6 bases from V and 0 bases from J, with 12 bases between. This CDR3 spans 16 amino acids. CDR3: CASRPRSSSGANVLTF. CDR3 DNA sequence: TGTGCCAGCAGACCACGATCGAGCTCTGGGGCCAACGTCCTGACTTTC.

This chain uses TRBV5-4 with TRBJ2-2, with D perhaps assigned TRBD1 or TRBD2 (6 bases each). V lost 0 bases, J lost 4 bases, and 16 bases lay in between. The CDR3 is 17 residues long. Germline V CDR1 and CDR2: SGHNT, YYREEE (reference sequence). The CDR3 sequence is CASSLVGGHSFTGELFF. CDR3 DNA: TGTGCCAGCAGCTTGGTGGGGGGACACTCTTTCACCGGGGAGCTGTTTTTT.

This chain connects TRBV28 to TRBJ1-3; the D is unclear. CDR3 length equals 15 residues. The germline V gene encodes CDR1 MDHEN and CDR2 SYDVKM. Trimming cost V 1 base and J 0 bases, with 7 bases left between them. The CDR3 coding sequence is TGTGCCAGCAGTTTATTCGGGATCTCTGGAAACACCATATATTTT. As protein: CASSLFGISGNTIYF.

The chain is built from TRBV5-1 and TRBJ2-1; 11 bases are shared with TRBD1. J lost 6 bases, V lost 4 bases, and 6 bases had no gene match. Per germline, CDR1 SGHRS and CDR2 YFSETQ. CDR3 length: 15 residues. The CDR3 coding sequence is TGCGCCAGCAGCCCCGGACAGGGGGCGCGCAATGAGCAGTTCTTC. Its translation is CASSPGQGARNEQFF.

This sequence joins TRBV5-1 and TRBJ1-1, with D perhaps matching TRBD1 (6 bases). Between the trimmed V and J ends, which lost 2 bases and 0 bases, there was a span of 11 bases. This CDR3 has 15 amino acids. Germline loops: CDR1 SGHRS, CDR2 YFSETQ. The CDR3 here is CASSLIGTLNTEAFF. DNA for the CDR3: TGCGCCAGCAGCTTAATCGGGACATTGAACACTGAAGCTTTCTTT.